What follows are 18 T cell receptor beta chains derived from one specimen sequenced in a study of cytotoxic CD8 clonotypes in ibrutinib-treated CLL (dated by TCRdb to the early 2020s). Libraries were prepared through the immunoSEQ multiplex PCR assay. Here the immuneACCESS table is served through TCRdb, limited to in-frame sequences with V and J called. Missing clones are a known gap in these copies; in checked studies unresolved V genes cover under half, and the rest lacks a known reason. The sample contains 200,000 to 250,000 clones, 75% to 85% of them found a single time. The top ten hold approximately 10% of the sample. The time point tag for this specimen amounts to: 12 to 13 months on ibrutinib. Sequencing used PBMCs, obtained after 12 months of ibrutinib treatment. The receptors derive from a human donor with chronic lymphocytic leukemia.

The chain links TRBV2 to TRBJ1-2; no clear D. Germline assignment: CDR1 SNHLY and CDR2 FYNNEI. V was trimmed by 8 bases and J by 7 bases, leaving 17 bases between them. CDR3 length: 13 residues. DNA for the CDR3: TGTGCCAGCCTAGGGTACGCGAGCTTTGGCTACACCTTC. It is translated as CASLGYASFGYTF.

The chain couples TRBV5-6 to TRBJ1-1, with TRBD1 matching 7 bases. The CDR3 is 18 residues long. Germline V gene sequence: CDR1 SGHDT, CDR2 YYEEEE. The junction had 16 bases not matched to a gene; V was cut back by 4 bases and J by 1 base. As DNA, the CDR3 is TGTGCCAGCAGCGATACCCGCGGGTTTGGACAGGAGAACACTGAAGCTTTCTTT. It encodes CASSDTRGFGQENTEAFF.

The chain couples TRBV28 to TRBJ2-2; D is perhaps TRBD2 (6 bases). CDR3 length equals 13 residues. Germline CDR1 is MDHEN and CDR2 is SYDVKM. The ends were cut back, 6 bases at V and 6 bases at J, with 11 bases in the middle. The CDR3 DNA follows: TGTGCCAGCAGCCTCAGGGAGGCCGGGGAGCTGTTTTTT. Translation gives CASSLREAGELFF.

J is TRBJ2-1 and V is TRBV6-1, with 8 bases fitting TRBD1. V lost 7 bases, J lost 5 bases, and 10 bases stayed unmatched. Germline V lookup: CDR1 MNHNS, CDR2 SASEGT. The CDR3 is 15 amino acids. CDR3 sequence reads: CASIFRDRTNNEQFF. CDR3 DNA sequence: TGTGCCAGCATATTCCGGGACAGGACCAACAATGAGCAGTTCTTC.

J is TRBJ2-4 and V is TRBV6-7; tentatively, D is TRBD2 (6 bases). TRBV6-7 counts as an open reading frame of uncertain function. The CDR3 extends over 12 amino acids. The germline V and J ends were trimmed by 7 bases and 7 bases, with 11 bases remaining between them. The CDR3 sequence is CASKRGGNIQYF. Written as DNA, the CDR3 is TGTGCCAGCAAACGGGGAGGCAACATTCAGTACTTC.

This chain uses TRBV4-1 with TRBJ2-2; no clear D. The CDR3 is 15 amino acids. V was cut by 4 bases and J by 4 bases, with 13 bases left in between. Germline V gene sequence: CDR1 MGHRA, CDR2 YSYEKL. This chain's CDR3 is CASSPTAGSTGELFF. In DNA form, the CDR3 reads TGCGCCAGCAGCCCCACCGCCGGAAGCACCGGGGAGCTGTTTTTT.

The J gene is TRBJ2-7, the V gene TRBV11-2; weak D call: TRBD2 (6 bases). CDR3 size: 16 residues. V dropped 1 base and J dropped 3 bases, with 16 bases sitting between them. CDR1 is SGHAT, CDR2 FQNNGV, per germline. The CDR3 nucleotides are TGTGCCAGCAGCTTAGGGGCGTCTAGCGTTTACTACGAGCAGTACTTC. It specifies CASSLGASSVYYEQYF.

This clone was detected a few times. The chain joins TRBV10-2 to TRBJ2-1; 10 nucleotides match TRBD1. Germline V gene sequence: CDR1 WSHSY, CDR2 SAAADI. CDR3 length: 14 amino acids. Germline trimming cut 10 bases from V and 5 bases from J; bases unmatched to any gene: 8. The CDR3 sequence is CATRRDRGNNEQFF. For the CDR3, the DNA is TGCGCCACCCGACGGGACAGGGGAAACAATGAGCAGTTCTTC.

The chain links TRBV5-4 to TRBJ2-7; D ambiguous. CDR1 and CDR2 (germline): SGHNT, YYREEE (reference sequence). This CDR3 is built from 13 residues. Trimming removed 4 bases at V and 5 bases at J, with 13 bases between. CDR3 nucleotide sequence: TGTGCCAGCAGCAGGGCCCCCATAGACGAGCAGTACTTC. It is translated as CASSRAPIDEQYF.

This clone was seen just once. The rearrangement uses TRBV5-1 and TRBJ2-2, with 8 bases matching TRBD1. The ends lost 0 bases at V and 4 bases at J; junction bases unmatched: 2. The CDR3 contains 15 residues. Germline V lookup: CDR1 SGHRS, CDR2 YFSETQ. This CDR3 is CASSLAGQVTGELFF. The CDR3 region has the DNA TGCGCCAGCAGCTTGGCGGGACAGGTCACCGGGGAGCTGTTTTTT.

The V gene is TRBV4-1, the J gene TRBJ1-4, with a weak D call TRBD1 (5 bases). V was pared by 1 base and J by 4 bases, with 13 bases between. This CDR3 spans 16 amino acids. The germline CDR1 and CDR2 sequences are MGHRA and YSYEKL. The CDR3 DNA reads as TGCGCCAGCAGCCAAGGGTCAGGGCTGGTTAATGAAAAACTGTTTTTT. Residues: CASSQGSGLVNEKLFF.

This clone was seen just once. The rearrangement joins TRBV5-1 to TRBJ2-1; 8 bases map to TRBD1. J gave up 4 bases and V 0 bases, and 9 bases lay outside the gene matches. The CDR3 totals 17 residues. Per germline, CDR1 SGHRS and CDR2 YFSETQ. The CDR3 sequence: CASSLVPGGISYNEQFF. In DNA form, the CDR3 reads TGCGCCAGCAGCTTGGTCCCAGGGGGCATATCTTACAATGAGCAGTTCTTC. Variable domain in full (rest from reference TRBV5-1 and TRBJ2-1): KAGVTQTPRYLIKTRGQQVTLSCSPISGHRSVSWYQQTPGQGLQFLFEYFSETQRNKGNFPGRFSGRQFSNSRSEMNVSTLELGDSALYLCASSLVPGGISYNEQFFGPGTRLTVL.

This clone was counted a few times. This CDR3 is CATSRDYGVYAGELFF. CDR3 bases: TGTGCCACCAGCAGAGATTACGGTGTGTACGCCGGGGAGCTGTTTTTT. The chain has TRBV15 and TRBJ2-2; D is ambiguous. CDR3 length: 16 amino acids. Germline CDR1 reads LNHNV; CDR2 reads YYDKDF (reference sequence). V lost 0 bases and J 6 bases, leaving 14 bases between the germline ends.

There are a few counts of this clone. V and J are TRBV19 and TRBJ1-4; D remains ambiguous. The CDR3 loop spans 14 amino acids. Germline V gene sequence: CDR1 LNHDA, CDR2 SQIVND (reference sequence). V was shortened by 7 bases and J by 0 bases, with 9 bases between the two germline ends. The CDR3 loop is CASTNSATNEKLFF. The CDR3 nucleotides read TGTGCCAGTACGAACAGTGCAACTAATGAAAAACTGTTTTTT. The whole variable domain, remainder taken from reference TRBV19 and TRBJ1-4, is DGGITQSPKYLFRKEGQNVTLSCEQNLNHDAMYWYRQDPGQGLRLIYYSQIVNDFQKGDIAEGYSVSREKKESFPLTVTSAQKNPTAFYLCASTNSATNEKLFFGSGTQLSVL.

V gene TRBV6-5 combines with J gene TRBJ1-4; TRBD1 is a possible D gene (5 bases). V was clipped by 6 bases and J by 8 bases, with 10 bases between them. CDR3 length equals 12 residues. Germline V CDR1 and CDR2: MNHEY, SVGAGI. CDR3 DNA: TGTGCCAGCAGGATAGGGGACGAAAAACTGTTTTTT. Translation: CASRIGDEKLFF.

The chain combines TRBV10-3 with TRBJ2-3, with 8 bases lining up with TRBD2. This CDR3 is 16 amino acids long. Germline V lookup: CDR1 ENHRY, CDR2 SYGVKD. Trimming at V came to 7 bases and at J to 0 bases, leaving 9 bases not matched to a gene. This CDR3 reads CAITPSSGPSTDTQYF. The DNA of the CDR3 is TGTGCCATCACTCCCTCTAGCGGGCCTAGCACAGATACGCAGTATTTT.

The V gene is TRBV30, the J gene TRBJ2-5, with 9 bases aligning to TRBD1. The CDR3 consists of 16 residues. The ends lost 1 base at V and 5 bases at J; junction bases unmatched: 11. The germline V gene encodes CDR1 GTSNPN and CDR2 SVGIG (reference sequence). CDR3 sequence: CAWSGLSDRGWETQYF. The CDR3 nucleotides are TGTGCCTGGAGTGGCCTCTCGGACAGGGGTTGGGAGACCCAGTACTTC. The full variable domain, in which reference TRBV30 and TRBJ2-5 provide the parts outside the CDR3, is SQTIHQWPATLVQPVGSPLSLECTVEGTSNPNLYWYRQAAGRGLQLLFYSVGIGQISSEVPQNLSASRPQDRQFILSSKKLLLSDSGFYLCAWSGLSDRGWETQYFGPGTRLLVL.

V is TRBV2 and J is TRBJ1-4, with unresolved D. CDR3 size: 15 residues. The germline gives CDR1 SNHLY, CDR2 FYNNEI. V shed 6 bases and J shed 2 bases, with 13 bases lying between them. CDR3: CASSDSPDTNEKLFF. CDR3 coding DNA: TGTGCCAGCAGCGACTCACCCGACACTAATGAAAAACTGTTTTTT.